The clone carrying this TCR beta chain was counted only a few times. Sequencing was performed with immunoSEQ multiplex PCR; in TCRdb, only in-frame clones are kept and a portion is missing. The sample lists approximately 27,000 clones; about 91% were seen once. The CDR3 is 17 residues long. The ends were cut back, 6 bases at V and 1 base at J, with 21 bases in the middle. Looked up from germline, CDR1 is ENHRY and CDR2 is SYGVKD. The entry originates in a study of blood T cell repertoires in COVID-19. Study overall: T cells, B-cell-depleted T cells, or PBMCs provided the cDNA or gDNA that served as material.

This chain connects TRBV10-3 to TRBJ1-2; perhaps TRBD1 as D (6 bases). The clonotype comes from a man in his sixties or seventies with acute or convalescent COVID-19. Material for sequencing was peripheral blood. CDR3 protein: CAIRERGDRSLNYGYTF. The CDR3 DNA sequence: TGTGCCATCAGAGAGAGGGGCGACAGGTCGCTTAACTATGGCTACACCTTC.